Following are 27 T cell receptor beta chains from one sample sequenced in a study of technical replicates of blood from a handful of donors. Method: immunoSEQ multiplex PCR; TCRdb's copy keeps in-frame clones and lacks some. The table includes some 85,000 clones, 94% detected once. Sequenced: T cells isolated from PBMCs. These receptor sequences come from a human donor in good health.

V and J are TRBV5-6 and TRBJ2-5; a possible D gene is TRBD1 (6 bases). This CDR3 region has 15 residues. The germline CDR1 and CDR2 sequences are SGHDT and YYEEEE. The germline V and J ends were trimmed by 4 bases and 0 bases, with 13 bases remaining between them. CDR3 protein: CASSIRGFNQETQYF. The DNA for the CDR3 is TGTGCCAGCAGCATCAGGGGTTTCAACCAAGAGACCCAGTACTTC.

CDR3 amino acids: CASREARTYEQYF. The DNA of the CDR3 is TGTGCCAGCAGGGAGGCTAGGACCTACGAGCAGTACTTC. The chain employs TRBV6-1 and TRBJ2-7, with D possibly matching TRBD2 (5 bases). Per germline, CDR1 MNHNS and CDR2 SASEGT. Trimming removed 6 bases from V and 2 bases from J, with 11 bases in between. This CDR3 is built from 13 residues.

This clone has a single count. This CDR3 reads CASSLVRALNTGELFF. CDR3 DNA: TGTGCCAGCAGCTTAGTGCGGGCCTTGAACACCGGGGAGCTGTTTTTT. The chain joins TRBV7-9 to TRBJ2-2; the D gene is possibly TRBD2 (5 bases). This CDR3 contains 16 residues. Germline lookup yields CDR1 SEHNR and CDR2 FQNEAQ (reference sequence). Deletions cut 1 base from V and 1 base from J, with 10 bases between.

J is TRBJ1-1 and V is TRBV5-1; tentatively, D is TRBD1 (5 bases). Deletions cut 0 bases from V and 0 bases from J, with 15 bases between. Germline loops: CDR1 SGHRS, CDR2 YFSETQ. This CDR3 has 17 amino acids. This CDR3 is CASSLVRGGNMNTEAFF. The CDR3 bases are TGCGCCAGCAGCTTGGTAAGGGGAGGTAACATGAACACTGAAGCTTTCTTT.

V is TRBV19 and J is TRBJ2-7; 8 positions match TRBD2. Germline V gives CDR1 LNHDA, CDR2 SQIVND (reference sequence). This CDR3 spans 14 amino acids. V shed 4 bases and J 3 bases; nucleotides not matched to a gene: 5. CDR3 sequence reads: CASSTPGLDYEQYF. The CDR3 DNA follows: TGTGCCAGTAGTACCCCGGGACTAGACTACGAGCAGTACTTC.

This chain joins TRBV5-1 and TRBJ2-7; D might be TRBD2 (6 bases). Trimming pared 6 bases from V and 2 bases from J, leaving 15 bases between. This CDR3 spans 14 amino acids. The germline V gene encodes CDR1 SGHRS and CDR2 YFSETQ. CDR3 loop: CASKKGRDTYEQYF. The DNA for the CDR3 is TGCGCCAGCAAAAAGGGGCGGGATACCTACGAGCAGTACTTC. Using reference TRBV5-1 and TRBJ2-7 for the parts outside the CDR3, the full variable domain is KAGVTQTPRYLIKTRGQQVTLSCSPISGHRSVSWYQQTPGQGLQFLFEYFSETQRNKGNFPGRFSGRQFSNSRSEMNVSTLELGDSALYLCASKKGRDTYEQYFGPGTRLTVT.

This sequence joins TRBV9 and TRBJ1-1; 8 nucleotides line up with TRBD1. Germline CDR1 is SGDLS and CDR2 is YYNGEE. The length of the CDR3 is 17 residues. V lost 0 bases and J lost 4; bases outside the gene matches: 11. CDR3 bases: TGTGCCAGCAGCGTAGTAGAGGGGACAGGAATAAGCACTGAAGCTTTCTTT. This sequence encodes CASSVVEGTGISTEAFF.

The gene calls are TRBV13 and TRBJ1-2; D not resolved. This CDR3 comprises 14 residues. Between the trimmed V and J ends, which lost 3 bases and 2 bases, there was a span of 10 bases. Germline-derived CDR1 and CDR2 are PRHDT and FYEKMQ (reference sequence). CDR3 residues: CASSFGVANYGYTF. The CDR3 region has the DNA TGTGCCAGCAGCTTCGGAGTTGCAAACTATGGCTACACCTTC.

The chain links TRBV28 to TRBJ1-1; D gene uncertain. Germline CDR1 MDHEN, CDR2 SYDVKM. This CDR3 comprises 17 residues. V lost 2 bases and J 4 bases, leaving 20 bases between the germline ends. The CDR3 sequence: CASSLIGVYLMSTEAFF. DNA of the CDR3: TGTGCCAGCAGTTTAATCGGGGTTTACCTTATGAGCACTGAAGCTTTCTTT.

This chain connects TRBV5-4 to TRBJ2-1; a possible D gene is TRBD1 (6 bases). CDR1 is SGHNT, CDR2 YYREEE, per germline (reference sequence). The V gene lost 0 bases and the J gene lost 9 bases, with 13 bases spanning the gap. This CDR3 contains 14 residues. The CDR3 loop reads CASSLAGTPIEQFF. The CDR3 DNA reads as TGTGCCAGCAGCTTGGCCGGGACACCGATTGAGCAGTTCTTC.

The V gene is TRBV5-1, the J gene TRBJ1-4; TRBD1 matches at 8 bases. The germline gives CDR1 SGHRS, CDR2 YFSETQ. The length of the CDR3 is 19 residues. Germline trimming cut 1 base from V and 5 bases from J; bases unmatched to any gene: 16. DNA for the CDR3: TGCGCCAGCAGCTTGCAAAGCTTTTTCTCCGGGACAGGAAATGAAAAACTGTTTTTT. This sequence encodes CASSLQSFFSGTGNEKLFF.

This clone occurred once. The V and J genes are TRBV7-2 and TRBJ2-7, with TRBD1 as a possible D gene (5 bases). Trimming took off 7 bases at V and 4 bases at J, with 17 bases between the two ends. Germline V gives CDR1 SGHTA, CDR2 FQGNSA. The CDR3 is made up of 14 amino acids. The DNA of the CDR3 is TGTGCCAGCAAGTTAACCCACCAGGGATACGAGCAGTACTTC. Protein: CASKLTHQGYEQYF. Drawing the rest from reference TRBV7-2 and TRBJ2-7, the complete variable domain is GAGVSQSPSNKVTEKGKDVELRCDPISGHTALYWYRQSLGQGLEFLIYFQGNSAPDKSGLPSDRFSAERTGGSVSTLTIQRTQQEDSAVYLCASKLTHQGYEQYFGPGTRLTVT.

The rearrangement uses TRBV27 and TRBJ1-2; D not certain. The CDR3 runs 11 residues. Deletions cut 5 bases from V and 4 bases from J, with 5 bases between. Germline CDR1 MNHEY, CDR2 SMNVEV (reference sequence). The CDR3 reads CASSAGYGYTF. CDR3 sequence (DNA): TGTGCCAGCAGTGCAGGCTATGGCTACACCTTC.

The V call is TRBV2, the J call TRBJ2-1, with TRBD2 matching over 9 bases. The CDR3 is 13 amino acids. The V gene's germline CDR1 is SNHLY and CDR2 FYNNEI. The trim removed 7 bases at V and 5 bases at J, leaving 3 bases unmatched. This CDR3 is CASTGGRDNEQFF. DNA for the CDR3: TGTGCCAGCACCGGCGGGAGGGACAATGAGCAGTTCTTC.

This clone has just one count. The chain is built from TRBV5-1 and TRBJ2-3, with D perhaps TRBD2 (5 bases). Germline CDR1 SGHRS, CDR2 YFSETQ. The CDR3 length is 16 residues. Trimming removed 0 bases from V and 0 bases from J, with 11 bases in between. CDR3 DNA: TGCGCCAGCAGCTTGGATCTCTGGACTAGCACAGATACGCAGTATTTT. This translates into CASSLDLWTSTDTQYF.

This clone was seen once. V and J are TRBV28 and TRBJ1-1; D is unclear. Trimming left V 3 bases short and J 2 bases short, with 13 bases between. Per the germline V gene, CDR1 is MDHEN and CDR2 is SYDVKM. This CDR3 is built from 15 residues. The DNA for the CDR3 is TGTGCCAGCAGTTTCGTTCTCCAGGTAAACACTGAAGCTTTCTTT. Its protein product is CASSFVLQVNTEAFF.

The V call is TRBV4-3, the J call TRBJ2-7, with a possible D match to TRBD2 (7 bases). This CDR3 is 15 amino acids long. Deletions cut 4 bases from V and 4 bases from J, with 17 bases between. Germline values: CDR1 LGHNA, CDR2 YSLEER. The CDR3 here is CASSLQGGDRYEQYF. The CDR3, as DNA: TGCGCCAGCAGCCTCCAAGGGGGGGATAGGTACGAGCAGTACTTC.

To note about this clone: At one of its ends the junction is not consistent with the germline gene, which may arise from a read error. This sequence joins TRBV27 and TRBJ2-2; D is uncertain. The CDR3 totals 13 residues. Germline CDR1 reads MNHEY; CDR2 reads SMNVEV (reference sequence). The CDR3 region is CASSSTNTGELFF. In DNA, the CDR3 is TGTGCCAGCAGTTCTACGAATACCGGGGAGCTGTTTTTT.

This rearrangement joins TRBV5-6 to TRBJ2-1; 8 bases are shared with TRBD1. J lost 9 bases, V lost 7 bases, and 24 bases had no gene match. CDR1 is SGHDT, CDR2 YYEEEE, per germline. The CDR3 totals 18 residues. CDR3 amino acids: CASGGTGRGERPYLEQFF. The CDR3 nucleotides are TGTGCCAGCGGGGGGACAGGTAGGGGGGAACGACCTTACCTTGAGCAGTTCTTC.

This clone was seen a single time. The V gene is TRBV29-1, the J gene TRBJ2-7; maybe TRBD1 (5 bases). V lost 5 bases and J 4 bases, leaving 9 bases between the germline ends. This CDR3 is built from 11 residues. The germline gives CDR1 SQVTM, CDR2 ANQGSEA. The CDR3: CSVNQGYEQYF. CDR3 in DNA: TGCAGCGTTAACCAGGGATACGAGCAGTACTTC.

As DNA, the CDR3 is TGTGCCAGCAGCTTAAGGGGGAATGAGCAGTTCTTC. It translates to CASSLRGNEQFF. The V gene is TRBV7-8, the J gene TRBJ2-1; perhaps TRBD1 as D (6 bases). The CDR3 contains 12 residues. Germline V gives CDR1 SGHVS, CDR2 FQNEAQ. The germline V and J ends were trimmed by 2 bases and 7 bases, with 6 bases remaining between them. Based on the CDR3 plus reference TRBV7-8 and TRBJ2-1, the full variable domain is GAGVSQSPRYKVAKRGQDVALRCDPISGHVSLFWYQQALGQGPEFLTYFQNEAQLDKSGLPSDRFFAERPEGSVSTLKIQRTQQEDSAVYLCASSLRGNEQFFGPGTRLTVL.

Here the CDR3 reads CAWSVPGYQPQHF. The CDR3 DNA reads as TGTGCCTGGAGTGTACCAGGGTACCAGCCCCAGCATTTT. This chain links TRBV30 with TRBJ1-5; D is perhaps TRBD1 (5 bases). CDR1 GTSNPN and CDR2 SVGIG come from the germline V gene (reference sequence). This CDR3 comprises 13 residues. V was shortened by 0 bases and J by 7 bases, with 10 bases between the two germline ends.

Written as DNA, the CDR3 is TGTGCCAGCTCCCTCGAGCTAAACTATGGCTACACCTTC. It translates to CASSLELNYGYTF. The J gene is TRBJ1-2, the V gene TRBV18; D call uncertain. Germline V gives CDR1 KGHSH, CDR2 LQKENI. Trimming removed 6 bases from V and 2 bases from J, with 10 bases in between. The length of the CDR3 is 13 residues.

The chain combines TRBV19 with TRBJ1-1; perhaps TRBD1 as D (5 bases). The V end was cut by 2 bases, the J end by 11 bases, with 12 bases between. The CDR3 contains 12 residues. The germline V gene has CDR1 LNHDA and CDR2 SQIVND (reference sequence). The CDR3 sequence: CASSILDKSAFF. The CDR3 bases are TGTGCCAGTAGTATATTGGACAAGTCGGCTTTCTTT.

The chain recombines TRBV19 with TRBJ2-1; 11 bases align to TRBD2. The CDR3 covers 15 residues. The junction had 6 bases not matched to a gene; V was cut back by 5 bases and J by 6 bases. The germline gives CDR1 LNHDA, CDR2 SQIVND (reference sequence). The CDR3 DNA reads TGTGCCAGTAGTGTAGGTAGCGGGAGGGCCAATGAGCAGTTCTTC. Its protein product is CASSVGSGRANEQFF.

The chain carries TRBV9 and TRBJ1-2; the match to TRBD1 covers 7 bases. Germline V gene lookup returns CDR1 SGDLS and CDR2 YYNGEE. The CDR3 runs 15 residues. The J segment lost 3 bases and the V segment lost 3 bases, leaving 8 bases of the junction unmatched. The CDR3 DNA sequence: TGTGCCAGCAGCGCCCTCGGGACAGCATACTATGGCTACACCTTC. As protein: CASSALGTAYYGYTF.

V usage is TRBV6-5 and J usage is TRBJ2-7; 9 bases map to TRBD2. Losses at the gene ends were 7 bases for V and 4 bases for J; bases not matched to a gene: 2. Germline-derived CDR1 and CDR2 are MNHEY and SVGAGI. The CDR3 extends over 12 amino acids. CDR3 amino acids: CASTAGGYEQYF. CDR3 sequence (DNA): TGTGCCAGCACAGCGGGGGGTTACGAGCAGTACTTC.